The clone carrying this T cell receptor (beta chain) was detected ten times or more. TCRdb analysed the 5' RACE reads with MiXCR anew, one entry per CDR3 protein. This table holds around 60,000 distinct CDR3 sequences, 10% found once. The entry originates in a study of early T cells in non-severe SARS-CoV-2 infection. This CDR3 region has 14 residues. CDR1 is KGHDR and CDR2 is SFDVKD in the germline V gene. V dropped 1 base and J dropped 2 bases, with 7 bases sitting between them. The TCR sequence derives from an adult who was a healthcare worker with PCR-confirmed SARS-CoV-2 infection or an uninfected control (not recorded which). Sequencing was carried out using whole blood. V gene TRBV24-1 combines with J gene TRBJ1-2; D is ambiguous. The CDR3 bases are TGTGCCACCAGTGATTTCGGCAGCAACTATGGCTACACCTTC. Amino acids: CATSDFGSNYGYTF.